The 16 T cell receptor beta chains below all came from one sample that was sequenced in a study of blood T cell repertoires in COVID-19. This table comes from immunoSEQ multiplex PCR, and its TCRdb copy is limited to in-frame clones, with some not included. The data hold roughly 26,000 clones, with over 85% observed a single time. The specimen was peripheral blood. These receptors all stem from a human donor with active COVID-19. The donor label of this sample is uncertain.

The gene calls are TRBV30 and TRBJ2-3, with 9 positions matching TRBD1. V shed 2 bases and J 2 bases; nucleotides not matched to a gene: 5. This CDR3 has 15 amino acids. CDR1 is GTSNPN, CDR2 SVGIG, per germline (reference sequence). The CDR3 is CAWSTTGGLTDTQYF. CDR3 nucleotides: TGTGCCTGGAGTACAACAGGGGGCCTCACAGATACGCAGTATTTT.

The V call is TRBV10-3, the J call TRBJ2-2; 7 bases fit TRBD1. With 5 bases clipped from V and 4 bases from J, the junction kept 7 bases outside the gene matches. CDR1 and CDR2 from the germline V gene are ENHRY and SYGVKD. This CDR3 is built from 15 residues. CDR3 amino acids: CAISTDRVGTGELFF. CDR3 coding DNA: TGTGCCATCAGTACCGACAGGGTCGGCACCGGGGAGCTGTTTTTT.

This clone was counted a single time. The chain uses TRBV28 and TRBJ1-3, with unresolved D. Trimming left V 7 bases short and J 2 bases short, with 21 bases between. Germline assignment: CDR1 MDHEN and CDR2 SYDVKM. This CDR3 has 17 residues. CDR3 nucleotides: TGTGCCAGCACCCCATCCACGTCACCGAGGGCTGGAAACACCATATATTTT. It encodes CASTPSTSPRAGNTIYF.

The chain is built from TRBV2 and TRBJ1-1; 7 positions agree with TRBD1. Germline V gene data show CDR1 as SNHLY and CDR2 as FYNNEI. The V gene end was trimmed by 3 bases and the J gene end by 8 bases; junction bases not matched to a gene: 3. CDR3 length: 12 amino acids. CDR3 nucleotide sequence: TGTGCCAGCAGTGAGTCGGACAGGGAAGCTTTCTTT. Translating it yields CASSESDREAFF.

The chain employs TRBV9 and TRBJ2-1; 10 bases are a match to TRBD2. Germline V gene data show CDR1 as SGDLS and CDR2 as YYNGEE. There are 15 residues in the CDR3. Losses at the gene ends were 4 bases for V and 9 bases for J; bases not matched to a gene: 10. The CDR3 nucleotides are TGTGCCAGCAGCTCGGCCGGGACTAGCGTTAGTGAGCAGTTCTTC. This translates into CASSSAGTSVSEQFF.

J is TRBJ2-7 and V is TRBV7-9, with 9 bases identical to TRBD1. The CDR3 runs 14 residues. V shed 5 bases and J 4 bases; nucleotides not matched to a gene: 6. Germline V gene lookup returns CDR1 SEHNR and CDR2 FQNEAQ (reference sequence). The CDR3 DNA reads as TGTGCCAGCAGCCCACAGGGGGCGATTTACGAGCAGTACTTC. This encodes CASSPQGAIYEQYF.

The CDR3 DNA reads TGCGCCAGCAGCCAGGGGACAGGGGGAAACACCGGGGAGCTGTTTTTT. This sequence encodes CASSQGTGGNTGELFF. The chain links TRBV5-1 to TRBJ2-2, with TRBD1 matching over 11 bases. CDR1 and CDR2 from the germline V gene are SGHRS and YFSETQ. V dropped 4 bases and J dropped 2; count of bases not matched to a gene: 4. The CDR3 has 16 residues.

This chain links TRBV27 with TRBJ2-7; possibly TRBD2 for D (6 bases). With 5 bases removed from V and 3 bases from J, the gap between germline ends came to 20 bases. The CDR3 is 16 residues long. The V gene's germline CDR1 is MNHEY and CDR2 SMNVEV (reference sequence). CDR3 region: CASSPYTGGIIYEQYF. The CDR3 coding sequence is TGTGCCAGCAGTCCGTACACTGGCGGGATTATCTACGAGCAGTACTTC.

Here the CDR3 reads CASSVEDRVGEQYF. For the CDR3, the DNA is TGTGCCAGCAGCGTAGAAGACAGGGTGGGCGAGCAGTACTTC. The V gene is TRBV9, the J gene TRBJ2-7, with 7 nucleotides matching TRBD1. Trimming removed 0 bases from V and 6 bases from J; junction bases left unmatched: 6. This CDR3 has 14 residues. Germline V gene data show CDR1 as SGDLS and CDR2 as YYNGEE.

This CDR3 is CASSSGLNYEQYF. The CDR3 DNA follows: TGTGCCAGCAGTTCGGGACTAAACTACGAGCAGTACTTC. The rearrangement uses TRBV6-5 and TRBJ2-7; 7 bases map to TRBD2. Unmatched junction bases numbered 3, after V lost 4 bases and J lost 3 bases. CDR1 MNHEY and CDR2 SVGAGI come from the germline V gene. The CDR3 totals 13 residues.

The chain links TRBV5-5 to TRBJ1-5; TRBD1 matches 8 bases. Germline CDR1 is SGHKS and CDR2 is YYEKEE (reference sequence). This CDR3 comprises 15 residues. Trimming cost V 4 bases and J 6 bases; bases outside gene matches: 9. The CDR3 reads CASSTTGDWVQPQHF. The DNA for the CDR3 is TGTGCCAGCAGCACGACAGGGGATTGGGTTCAGCCCCAGCATTTT.

This chain joins TRBV5-1 and TRBJ2-3, with D perhaps matching TRBD2 (5 bases). Looked up from germline, CDR1 is SGHRS and CDR2 is YFSETQ. The ends were cut back, 6 bases at V and 4 bases at J, with 18 bases in the middle. The CDR3 consists of 15 residues. As DNA, the CDR3 is TGCGCCAGCAAAGTTGAACTAGTTCCCCCAGATACGCAGTATTTT. It is translated as CASKVELVPPDTQYF.

The rearrangement uses TRBV5-4 and TRBJ2-5, with 14 nucleotides matching TRBD2. Germline CDR1 reads SGHNT; CDR2 reads YYREEE (reference sequence). The junction had 9 bases not matched to a gene; V was cut back by 3 bases and J by 5 bases. CDR3 length: 17 residues. The CDR3 protein is CASSSRGLAGAWETQYF. The CDR3 nucleotides read TGTGCCAGCAGCTCCCGGGGACTAGCGGGAGCTTGGGAGACCCAGTACTTC.

This clone was found a few times. The rearrangement uses TRBV2 and TRBJ1-6, with a possible D match to TRBD1 (6 bases). The germline V and J ends were trimmed by 1 base and 10 bases, with 17 bases remaining between them. The CDR3 covers 16 residues. Germline CDR1 SNHLY, CDR2 FYNNEI. CDR3 sequence: CASSEDLTGSGSPLHF. In DNA form, the CDR3 reads TGTGCCAGCAGTGAAGATCTGACAGGTTCGGGATCACCCCTCCACTTT. Supplemented by reference TRBV2 and TRBJ1-6, the full variable domain reads EPEVTQTPSHQVTQMGQEVILRCVPISNHLYFYWYRQILGQKVEFLVSFYNNEISEKSEIFDDQFSVERPDGSNFTLKIRSTKLEDSAMYFCASSEDLTGSGSPLHFGNGTRLTVT.

V and J are TRBV6-5 and TRBJ2-7; perhaps TRBD1 as D (5 bases). CDR1 and CDR2 (germline): MNHEY, SVGAGI. V lost 6 bases and J 3 bases, leaving 12 bases between the germline ends. The CDR3 sequence is 13 residues long. The CDR3 region has the DNA TGTGCCAGCAGCAGGGCTCCGGTCTACGAGCAGTACTTC. It is translated as CASSRAPVYEQYF.

This chain links TRBV27 with TRBJ2-7; 9 bases map to TRBD1. CDR3 length equals 16 residues. V lost 5 bases to trimming and J lost 5 bases; unmatched junction nucleotides: 13. CDR1 is MNHEY, CDR2 SMNVEV, per germline (reference sequence). The DNA of the CDR3 is TGTGCCAGCAGTACCCTACCGGGACAGGGTCGGAACGAGCAGTACTTC. Its protein product is CASSTLPGQGRNEQYF.